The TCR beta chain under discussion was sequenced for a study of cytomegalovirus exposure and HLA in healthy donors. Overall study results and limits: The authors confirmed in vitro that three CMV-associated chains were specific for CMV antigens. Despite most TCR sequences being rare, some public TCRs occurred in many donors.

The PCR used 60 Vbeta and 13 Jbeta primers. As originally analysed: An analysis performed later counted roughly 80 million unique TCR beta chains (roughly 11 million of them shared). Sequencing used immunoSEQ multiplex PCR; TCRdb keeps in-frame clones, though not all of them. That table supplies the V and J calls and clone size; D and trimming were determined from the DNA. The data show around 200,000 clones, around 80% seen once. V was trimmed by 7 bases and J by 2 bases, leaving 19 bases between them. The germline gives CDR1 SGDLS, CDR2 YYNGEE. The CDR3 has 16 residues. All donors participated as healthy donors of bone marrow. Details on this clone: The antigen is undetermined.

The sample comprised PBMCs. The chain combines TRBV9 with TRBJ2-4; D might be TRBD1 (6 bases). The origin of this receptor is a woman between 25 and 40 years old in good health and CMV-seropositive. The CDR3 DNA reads TGTGCCAGCCCGCAAGAAGAGGGGGAGACCAAAAACATTCAGTACTTC. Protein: CASPQEEGETKNIQYF.